The 20 T cell receptor beta chains listed next were all sequenced from one sample in a study of neurological immune-mediated disorders. TCRdb re-called the 5' RACE reads with MiXCR, one entry per CDR3 protein. The table has around 25,000 distinct CDR3 sequences, 13% seen once. The sample consisted of PBMCs. These receptors originate from a woman in her sixties with HTLV-1-associated myelopathy (HAM/TSP).

J is TRBJ2-1 and V is TRBV20-1; D is unresolved. CDR3 size: 14 residues. CDR1 and CDR2 from the germline V gene are DFQATT and SNEGSKA (reference sequence). Between the trimmed V and J ends, which lost 7 bases and 0 bases, there was a span of 13 bases. This chain's CDR3 is CSGENPSSYNEQFF. In DNA form, the CDR3 reads TGCAGTGGGGAAAACCCGAGCTCCTACAATGAGCAGTTCTTC.

At least ten counts were recorded for this clonotype. The V and J genes are TRBV14 and TRBJ2-3; either TRBD1 or TRBD2 may supply D (6 bases each). The germline V gene has CDR1 SGHDN and CDR2 FVKESK. Between the trimmed V and J ends, which lost 5 bases and 2 bases, there was a span of 8 bases. CDR3 length: 13 residues. The CDR3 sequence is CASSRGATDTQYF. The CDR3 nucleotides read TGTGCCAGCAGCAGGGGGGCCACAGATACGCAGTATTTT.

The table lists this clonotype with many counts. In DNA, the CDR3 is TGTGCCAGCAGCCCATCCGGGACAGGGGTTTTGGGTGAAGCTTTCTTT. Its translation is CASSPSGTGVLGEAFF. V gene TRBV7-2 combines with J gene TRBJ1-1, with TRBD1 matching 10 bases. V was clipped by 5 bases and J by 7 bases; unmatched bases: 13. CDR3 length: 16 residues. Germline-derived CDR1 and CDR2 are SGHTA and FQGNSA.

The CDR3 DNA is TGCGCCAGCAGCCAAGATTCGGCAGGGCCGTGGGAGCAGTACTTC. Translating it yields CASSQDSAGPWEQYF. The genes are TRBV4-1 and TRBJ2-7; a possible D gene is TRBD1 (5 bases). V lost 0 bases and J lost 7, with 16 bases in between. CDR1 is MGHRA, CDR2 YSYEKL, per germline. The CDR3 contains 15 residues.

There are many counts of this clonotype. This chain links TRBV7-2 with TRBJ2-7; D uncertain. The ends were cut back, 4 bases at V and 7 bases at J, with 14 bases in the middle. Germline lookup yields CDR1 SGHTA and CDR2 FQGNSA. CDR3 length equals 13 residues. DNA for the CDR3: TGTGCCAGCAGCTCCTATCTCCTCTTGGAGCAGTACTTC. Amino acids: CASSSYLLLEQYF. The variable domain in full, completed from reference TRBV7-2 and TRBJ2-7, reads GAGVSQSPSNKVTEKGKDVELRCDPISGHTALYWYRQSLGQGLEFLIYFQGNSAPDKSGLPSDRFSAERTGGSVSTLTIQRTQQEDSAVYLCASSSYLLLEQYFGPGTRLTVT.

There are many counts of this clonotype. This chain joins TRBV20-1 and TRBJ2-1, with TRBD2 identical over 15 bases. J was trimmed by 1 base and V by 3 bases; bases with no gene match: 7. Germline V gene data show CDR1 as DFQATT and CDR2 as SNEGSKA (reference sequence). This CDR3 comprises 18 residues. The DNA for the CDR3 is TGCAGTGCTAGGAAAGGACTAGCGGGAGGGGGGTCCTACAATGAGCAGTTCTTC. Translation gives CSARKGLAGGGSYNEQFF.

By frequency in the sample, this clonotype is medium-sized (0.01 to 0.1%). The rearrangement joins TRBV7-9 to TRBJ1-3, with D uncertain. CDR1 and CDR2 from the germline V gene are SEHNR and FQNEAQ (reference sequence). Trimming removed 4 bases from V and 3 bases from J, with 13 bases in between. The CDR3 covers 15 residues. The CDR3 DNA is TGTGCCAGCAGCTCCGAACTATGGAGTGGAAACACCATATATTTT. Translated, it gives CASSSELWSGNTIYF.

In its sample, this clonotype was seen many times. V usage is TRBV19 and J usage is TRBJ1-2, with a possible D match to TRBD1 (5 bases). Germline values: CDR1 LNHDA, CDR2 SQIVND (reference sequence). V gave up 9 bases and J gave up 2 bases, with 13 bases separating them. This CDR3 comprises 13 residues. In nucleotides, the CDR3 is TGTGCCAGCAATTCCCGGGACAACTATGGCTACACCTTC. Translating it yields CASNSRDNYGYTF.

This clonotype appeared many times. The chain has TRBV12-3 or TRBV12-4 and TRBJ1-2; TRBD1 matches 8 bases. Losses at the gene ends were 5 bases for V and 4 bases for J; bases not matched to a gene: 3. This CDR3 has 13 amino acids. For the CDR3, the DNA is TGTGCCAGCAGTCGCGGACAGGGCTATGGCTACACCTTC. Amino acids: CASSRGQGYGYTF.

In this sample, this clonotype turned up many times. J is TRBJ2-3 and V is TRBV20-1; 8 nucleotides match TRBD2. Germline V gene sequence: CDR1 DFQATT, CDR2 SNEGSKA (reference sequence). Unmatched junction bases numbered 10, after V lost 2 bases and J lost 9 bases. The CDR3 consists of 14 residues. CDR3 in amino acids: CSARTPGLAGTQYF. CDR3 DNA sequence: TGCAGTGCTAGAACTCCCGGACTAGCCGGAACGCAGTATTTT.

Worth noting for this clonotype: The junction and the germline gene differ at one end; a read error may be behind it. V gene TRBV11-3 combines with J gene TRBJ2-5, with D unclear. This CDR3 contains 13 residues. Germline V gene lookup returns CDR1 SGHNT and CDR2 YENEEA. The CDR3 loop is CASSLGFCDTHYF. The CDR3 nucleotides read TGTGCCAGCAGCCTAGGATTTTGTGATACCCATTACTTC.

This clonotype was found many times. The chain uses TRBV4-3 and TRBJ1-1; perhaps TRBD1 as D (6 bases). CDR1 is LGHNA and CDR2 is YSLEER in the germline V gene. The CDR3 consists of 16 residues. Deletions cut 0 bases from V and 4 bases from J, with 15 bases between. Written as DNA, the CDR3 is TGCGCCAGCAGCCAAGATGGGGGAGGGGGACCCACTGAAGCTTTCTTT. Protein: CASSQDGGGGPTEAFF.

This clonotype was recorded many times. V usage is TRBV27 and J usage is TRBJ2-7; 10 positions match TRBD2. The CDR3 spans 14 residues. J was trimmed by 2 bases and V by 6 bases; bases with no gene match: 4. CDR1 and CDR2 (germline): MNHEY, SMNVEV (reference sequence). The CDR3 coding sequence is TGTGCCAGCAGCTGGACTAGCGGACCCTACGAGCAGTACTTC. Translated: CASSWTSGPYEQYF.

This clonotype was seen ten or more times. The rearrangement links TRBV5-8 to TRBJ2-7; TRBD2 might be the D (6 bases). This CDR3 contains 13 residues. V dropped 7 bases and J dropped 1 base, with 12 bases sitting between them. Germline lookup yields CDR1 SGHTS and CDR2 YDEGEE. CDR3: CASGLGGSYEQYF. The CDR3 nucleotides read TGTGCCAGCGGTCTAGGAGGGTCCTACGAGCAGTACTTC.

The gene calls are TRBV4-1 and TRBJ2-5; 14 bases align to TRBD2. The CDR3 spans 16 residues. Germline CDR1 MGHRA, CDR2 YSYEKL. The junction had 3 bases not matched to a gene; V was cut back by 1 base and J by 5 bases. In DNA form, the CDR3 reads TGCGCCAGCAGCCAAGTGGGGACTAGCGGGGGTGAGACCCAGTACTTC. It is translated as CASSQVGTSGGETQYF.

There are many counts of this clonotype. J is TRBJ2-1 and V is TRBV20-1; the match to TRBD2 covers 9 bases. The ends lost 2 bases at V and 7 bases at J; junction bases unmatched: 3. This CDR3 comprises 13 residues. Germline CDR1 DFQATT, CDR2 SNEGSKA (reference sequence). This CDR3 is CSARRGGANEQFF. CDR3 in DNA: TGCAGTGCTAGACGCGGGGGGGCGAATGAGCAGTTCTTC.

At least ten counts were recorded for this clonotype. The chain links TRBV12-3 or TRBV12-4 to TRBJ1-1, with 8 bases fitting TRBD1. This CDR3 comprises 14 residues. The trim removed 5 bases at V and 2 bases at J, leaving 4 bases unmatched. Here the CDR3 reads CASSLGQGNTEAFF. DNA for the CDR3: TGTGCCAGCAGTCTCGGACAGGGAAACACTGAAGCTTTCTTT.

This clonotype was observed at least ten times. The rearrangement links TRBV29-1 to TRBJ2-2; D remains ambiguous. V lost 4 bases to trimming and J lost 2 bases, with 11 bases between them. The germline CDR1 and CDR2 sequences are SQVTM and ANQGSEA. This CDR3 is built from 14 residues. The CDR3 sequence: CSVARDTNTGELFF. CDR3 coding DNA: TGCAGCGTTGCTAGAGACACCAACACCGGGGAGCTGTTTTTT.

The chain is built from TRBV5-1 and TRBJ2-1; 9 bases agree with TRBD2. This CDR3 contains 17 residues. Germline loops: CDR1 SGHRS, CDR2 YFSETQ. Trimming at V came to 2 bases and at J to 5 bases, leaving 11 bases not matched to a gene. The chain's CDR3 is CASSFPADGGGDNEQFF. The DNA of the CDR3 is TGCGCCAGCAGCTTCCCCGCGGACGGCGGGGGGGACAATGAGCAGTTCTTC.

This clonotype was observed many times. The J gene is TRBJ2-3, the V gene TRBV12-3 or TRBV12-4, with D hard to call. V lost 6 bases and J lost 0, with 25 bases in between. The CDR3 runs to 19 residues. CDR3: CASSRLRVSSAASTDTQYF. The CDR3 nucleotides read TGTGCCAGCAGCCGTTTACGGGTCTCCTCAGCTGCTAGCACAGATACGCAGTATTTT.